This T cell receptor (beta chain) was sequenced during a study of T cell repertoires in cytomegalovirus infection. In the study overall: Shared public TCR beta signatures pointed to both CMV infection and a matching HLA type. General study findings and limits: Using cumulative public TCR beta family frequency, the authors identified those who carried CMV together with the relevant HLA. There were HLA-C-restricted CMV-specific TCR beta clonotypes dominating the ex vivo response.

The CDR3 has 16 residues. CDR1 is MRHNA and CDR2 is SNTAGT in the germline V gene. Trimming removed 3 bases at V and 2 bases at J, with 15 bases between. MiXCR, run by TCRdb on the reads, gives a single entry per CDR3 protein. The data show hundreds of thousands of distinct CDR3 sequences, 8% to 10% seen once. At least ten counts were recorded for this clonotype. Its target is unknown. Sequencing was performed on PBMCs. The V call is TRBV6-4, the J call TRBJ2-3; possible D gene TRBD2, 6 bases. This clonotype originated in a human donor in good health (CMV status not recorded). Some clones in this sample may be carry-over from other donors' samples. The CDR3 coding sequence is TGTGCCAGCAGTGAACGGTTGGCGGGGTCCACAGATACGCAGTATTTT. Amino acids: CASSERLAGSTDTQYF.